The 25 T cell receptor beta chains in this list originate from one sample, sequenced in a study of blood T cell repertoires in COVID-19 (dated by TCRdb to 2020 to 2022). The library was built by means of the immunoSEQ multiplex PCR assay. TCRdb holds this immuneACCESS table with in-frame rearrangements only. Some clones are missing; in checked studies, unresolved V genes explain under half, and the rest has no known cause. Within this sample are approximately 270,000 clones, with 80% to 90% of them counted one time only. Approximately 10% of the sample goes to the ten largest clones. The sequencing sample was made of peripheral blood. These TCRs come from a woman in her 70s with acute or convalescent COVID-19.

The chain couples TRBV19 to TRBJ2-5; D is undetermined. The germline V gene has CDR1 LNHDA and CDR2 SQIVND (reference sequence). This CDR3 has 13 amino acids. The germline V and J ends were trimmed by 5 bases and 5 bases, with 12 bases remaining between them. CDR3 bases: TGTGCCAGTAGTCCAAGTAGTCGGGAGACCCAGTACTTC. Encoded protein: CASSPSSRETQYF.

The chain is built from TRBV19 and TRBJ2-3; D is possibly TRBD1 (5 bases). CDR3 length equals 15 residues. V was clipped by 5 bases and J by 3 bases, with 15 bases between them. The germline CDR1 and CDR2 sequences are LNHDA and SQIVND (reference sequence). CDR3 residues: CASSSRQRPTDTQYF. In DNA, the CDR3 is TGTGCCAGTAGTTCCCGACAGAGACCGACAGATACGCAGTATTTT.

The CDR3 region is CASSTRGQGTQYF. CDR3 nucleotides: TGTGCCAGCAGTACCCGAGGTCAGGGGACCCAGTACTTC. The V and J genes are TRBV6-5 and TRBJ2-5, with D perhaps matching TRBD1 (5 bases). CDR1 is MNHEY and CDR2 is SVGAGI in the germline V gene. The V end lost 5 bases, the J end lost 7 bases, and 14 bases lay between the germline ends. This CDR3 is built from 13 residues.

This chain connects TRBV14 to TRBJ1-5; 7 positions match TRBD1. Germline loops: CDR1 SGHDN, CDR2 FVKESK. There are 15 residues in the CDR3. The V gene end was trimmed by 0 bases and the J gene end by 4 bases; junction bases not matched to a gene: 3. This CDR3 is CASSQETGQNQPQHF. The CDR3, as DNA: TGTGCCAGCAGCCAAGAGACAGGGCAGAATCAGCCCCAGCATTTT.

The V gene is TRBV19, the J gene TRBJ2-1; 7 bases fit TRBD1. The length of the CDR3 is 16 residues. J was trimmed by 9 bases and V by 1 base; bases with no gene match: 12. Per the germline V gene, CDR1 is LNHDA and CDR2 is SQIVND (reference sequence). CDR3 sequence reads: CASSIGKGAVGGEQFF. The CDR3 DNA is TGTGCCAGTAGTATAGGAAAGGGGGCGGTAGGAGGTGAGCAGTTCTTC. Combining the CDR3 with reference TRBV19 and TRBJ2-1 gives the whole variable domain DGGITQSPKYLFRKEGQNVTLSCEQNLNHDAMYWYRQDPGQGLRLIYYSQIVNDFQKGDIAEGYSVSREKKESFPLTVTSAQKNPTAFYLCASSIGKGAVGGEQFFGPGTRLTVL.

The chain employs TRBV4-2 and TRBJ2-3, with 8 bases lining up with TRBD2. The J segment lost 2 bases and the V segment lost 7 bases, leaving 8 bases of the junction unmatched. The CDR3 is made up of 15 amino acids. The germline gives CDR1 LGHNA, CDR2 YNFKEQ. CDR3 sequence: CASKHTSGPTDTQYF. The CDR3 DNA reads TGTGCCAGCAAACACACTAGCGGCCCCACAGATACGCAGTATTTT.

The rearrangement joins TRBV19 to TRBJ2-1; the match to TRBD1 covers 10 bases. This CDR3 is 14 amino acids long. The germline CDR1 and CDR2 sequences are LNHDA and SQIVND (reference sequence). Trimming removed 4 bases from V and 6 bases from J; junction bases left unmatched: 3. The CDR3 loop is CASSTRQGANEQFF. CDR3 nucleotides: TGTGCCAGTAGTACCAGACAGGGGGCCAATGAGCAGTTCTTC.

This chain joins TRBV3-1 (or the pseudogene TRBV3-2) and TRBJ2-3; D might be TRBD2 (5 bases). The CDR3 length is 13 residues. The V end lost 7 bases, the J end lost 0 bases, and 8 bases lay between the germline ends. CDR1 is LGHDT, CDR2 YNNKEL, per germline (reference sequence). The DNA of the CDR3 is TGTGCCAGCAAACCGGGGAGCACAGATACGCAGTATTTT. Its protein product is CASKPGSTDTQYF.

This clone was recorded once. Additional DNA sequences in this sample encode the identical CDR3. The chain combines TRBV19 with TRBJ1-5; 7 bases align to TRBD1. J lost 0 bases, V lost 5 bases, and 4 bases had no gene match. The CDR3 contains 15 residues. Germline CDR1 reads LNHDA; CDR2 reads SQIVND (reference sequence). Here the CDR3 DNA reads TGTGCCAGTAGTCGAGACAGGGCTAGCAATCAGCCCCAGCATTTT. Translation gives CASSRDRASNQPQHF. The full variable domain, its missing parts supplied by reference TRBV19 and TRBJ1-5, is DGGITQSPKYLFRKEGQNVTLSCEQNLNHDAMYWYRQDPGQGLRLIYYSQIVNDFQKGDIAEGYSVSREKKESFPLTVTSAQKNPTAFYLCASSRDRASNQPQHFGDGTRLSIL.

A note on this clone: Relative to the germline gene, one junction end is altered; a read error may explain this. V and J are TRBV28 and TRBJ1-6; 10 positions match TRBD1. This CDR3 has 12 residues. Germline-derived CDR1 and CDR2 are MDHEN and SYDVKM. DNA for the CDR3: TGTGCCAGCAGTTTATCGGGGACAGGGGTAAACTTT. This codes for CASSLSGTGVNF.

The chain employs TRBV30 and TRBJ1-1, with D possibly matching TRBD1 (5 bases). The germline V gene encodes CDR1 GTSNPN and CDR2 SVGIG (reference sequence). The CDR3 is made up of 12 amino acids. V shed 4 bases and J shed 11 bases, with 17 bases lying between them. Written as DNA, the CDR3 is TGTGCCTGGATAGGGGAGGGATTGGTGGCTTTCTTT. Translated, it gives CAWIGEGLVAFF.

The chain couples TRBV7-8 to TRBJ1-2; D is undetermined. This CDR3 comprises 13 residues. The germline CDR1 and CDR2 sequences are SGHVS and FQNEAQ. Trimming left V 5 bases short and J 7 bases short, with 14 bases between. The CDR3 protein is CASSPVAGSGYTF. The CDR3 nucleotides are TGTGCCAGCAGCCCCGTAGCCGGATCTGGCTACACCTTC.

In this sample, this clone turned up a few times. This chain connects TRBV2 to TRBJ1-4, with 8 bases that match TRBD1. With 3 bases clipped from V and 8 bases from J, the junction kept 5 bases outside the gene matches. CDR1 and CDR2 (germline): SNHLY, FYNNEI. This CDR3 contains 14 residues. The CDR3 DNA follows: TGTGCCAGCAGTGAGGGCAGGGGGCGCGAAAAACTGTTTTTT. Residues: CASSEGRGREKLFF.

This clone came up once. This sequence joins TRBV6-5 and TRBJ1-3, with 11 nucleotides matching TRBD1. This CDR3 region has 14 residues. Germline CDR1 and CDR2: MNHEY and SVGAGI. Losses at the gene ends were 8 bases for V and 4 bases for J; bases not matched to a gene: 4. The CDR3 DNA sequence: TGTGCCAGCGGACAGGGGGCGGCAGGAAACACCATATATTTT. The encoded protein is CASGQGAAGNTIYF.

This clone is a singleton in its sample. This chain uses TRBV3-1 (or the pseudogene TRBV3-2) with TRBJ1-2; D possibly corresponds to TRBD1 (5 bases). The CDR3 length is 15 residues. Germline lookup yields CDR1 LGHDT and CDR2 YNNKEL (reference sequence). V lost 3 bases, J lost 5 bases, and 16 bases lay in between. CDR3 coding DNA: TGTGCCAGCAGCCACTCCACAGGACGCCCTTATGGCTACACCTTC. Translating gives CASSHSTGRPYGYTF.

The rearrangement links TRBV7-8 to TRBJ2-7; D might be TRBD2 (5 bases). The CDR3 runs 13 residues. From germline, CDR1 is SGHVS and CDR2 FQNEAQ. Trimming took 4 bases from V and 8 from J, leaving 15 bases between them. The CDR3 sequence: CASSSGTPTKQYF. The CDR3 region has the DNA TGTGCCAGCAGCTCGGGAACTCCGACGAAGCAGTACTTC.

This rearrangement joins TRBV5-4 to TRBJ2-1, with TRBD2 as a possible D gene (5 bases). The V and J ends lost 2 bases and 6 bases respectively, with 9 bases between them. Per germline, CDR1 SGHNT and CDR2 YYREEE (reference sequence). The CDR3 spans 13 residues. The CDR3 DNA is TGTGCCAGCAGCTTACTAGAGGGCAATGAGCAGTTCTTC. Translated: CASSLLEGNEQFF.

This sequence joins TRBV15 and TRBJ2-3, with 9 positions matching TRBD2. The V and J ends lost 3 bases and 3 bases, in that order; junction bases with no gene match: 10. Germline assignment: CDR1 LNHNV and CDR2 YYDKDF (reference sequence). CDR3 size: 17 residues. CDR3 nucleotide sequence: TGTGCCACCAGCAGGCGAGCGGGGGGACTTGTTACAGATACGCAGTATTTT. Protein sequence: CATSRRAGGLVTDTQYF.

The chain links TRBV6-5 to TRBJ2-5, with 7 bases lining up with TRBD1. V trimming: 4 bases; J trimming: 4 bases; junction bases outside the gene matches: 12. Germline-derived CDR1 and CDR2 are MNHEY and SVGAGI. The CDR3 spans 16 residues. The DNA for the CDR3 is TGTGCCAGCAGTTCAACAACAGGGGTAGGAGGAGAGACCCAGTACTTC. Protein: CASSSTTGVGGETQYF.

This chain links TRBV5-1 with TRBJ2-1, with D perhaps matching TRBD1 (5 bases). Trimming shortened V by 4 bases and J by 2 bases, and 10 bases separated the two germline ends. This CDR3 has 14 amino acids. Germline CDR1 is SGHRS and CDR2 is YFSETQ. In nucleotides, the CDR3 is TGCGCCAGCAGCCCTCAACAGGCCTACAATGAGCAGTTCTTC. Residues: CASSPQQAYNEQFF.

The J gene is TRBJ2-7, the V gene TRBV2; weak D call: TRBD2 (6 bases). This CDR3 has 15 residues. The V gene lost 3 bases and the J gene lost 3 bases, with 15 bases spanning the gap. CDR1 and CDR2 from the germline V gene are SNHLY and FYNNEI. The CDR3, as DNA: TGTGCCAGCAGTGATGGTGGTCAGGGAGGCTACGAGCAGTACTTC. Protein: CASSDGGQGGYEQYF. The whole variable domain, filled in from reference TRBV2 and TRBJ2-7, reads EPEVTQTPSHQVTQMGQEVILRCVPISNHLYFYWYRQILGQKVEFLVSFYNNEISEKSEIFDDQFSVERPDGSNFTLKIRSTKLEDSAMYFCASSDGGQGGYEQYFGPGTRLTVT.

The chain is built from TRBV7-8 and TRBJ1-2, with D perhaps matching TRBD1 (5 bases). Trimming shortened V by 1 base and J by 1 base, and 19 bases separated the two germline ends. CDR1 is SGHVS and CDR2 is FQNEAQ in the germline V gene. This CDR3 has 18 amino acids. The CDR3 sequence: CASSLVILGAGNNYGYTF. CDR3 nucleotide sequence: TGTGCCAGCAGCTTAGTAATTCTAGGGGCAGGAAATAACTATGGCTACACCTTC. Full variable domain (missing parts from reference TRBV7-8 and TRBJ1-2): GAGVSQSPRYKVAKRGQDVALRCDPISGHVSLFWYQQALGQGPEFLTYFQNEAQLDKSGLPSDRFFAERPEGSVSTLKIQRTQQEDSAVYLCASSLVILGAGNNYGYTFGSGTRLTVV.

This clone was seen ten or more times. The gene calls are TRBV12-3 or TRBV12-4 and TRBJ1-6, with D uncertain. The germline V and J ends were trimmed by 6 bases and 10 bases, with 13 bases remaining between them. This CDR3 contains 13 residues. CDR3 DNA sequence: TGTGCCAGCAGCTCAGACGGAGGGTCACCCCTCCACTTT. Its translation is CASSSDGGSPLHF.

V is TRBV5-1 and J is TRBJ1-1; 9 bases are shared with TRBD1. CDR1 and CDR2 (germline): SGHRS, YFSETQ. With 2 bases clipped from V and 10 bases from J, the junction kept 12 bases outside the gene matches. This CDR3 has 15 amino acids. Here the CDR3 reads CASSFGTGTQRIAFF. The CDR3 bases are TGCGCCAGCAGCTTCGGGACAGGGACCCAACGGATAGCTTTCTTT.

The V and J genes are TRBV5-1 and TRBJ1-3; D unresolved. This CDR3 has 16 amino acids. Germline CDR1 and CDR2: SGHRS and YFSETQ. V was shortened by 4 bases and J by 0 bases, with 14 bases between the two germline ends. For the CDR3, the DNA is TGCGCCAGCAGCGTCCAGGTCCTCAGCTCTGGAAACACCATATATTTT. It encodes CASSVQVLSSGNTIYF.